The next 29 T cell receptor beta chains were all read from a single sample in a study of tumor-infiltrating lymphocytes in localized non-small cell lung cancer. TCRdb's table, derived via immunoSEQ multiplex PCR, lists solely in-frame clones and lacks some. Of 9,000 to 15,000 clones in the sample, more than 75% are singletons; the top ten hold 17%. Input material: uninvolved lung tissue not adjacent to the tumor. All receptors come from a human donor with non-small cell lung cancer.

This clone was recorded only once. The CDR3 protein is CASSFQRGNQETQYF. Written as DNA, the CDR3 is TGTGCCAGCAGCTTCCAGCGGGGTAACCAAGAGACCCAGTACTTC. This rearrangement joins TRBV7-2 to TRBJ2-5, with 7 nucleotides matching TRBD2. The CDR3 is 15 residues long. Germline V CDR1 and CDR2: SGHTA, FQGNSA. Trimming cost V 3 bases and J 0 bases; bases outside gene matches: 4.

The rearrangement joins TRBV2 to TRBJ1-4; maybe TRBD1 (6 bases). Germline CDR1 SNHLY, CDR2 FYNNEI. This CDR3 is built from 18 residues. The ends were cut back, 6 bases at V and 3 bases at J, with 23 bases in the middle. This chain's CDR3 is CASRGSPGTISANEKLFF. CDR3 bases: TGTGCCAGCAGGGGGAGTCCCGGGACAATTTCAGCTAATGAAAAACTGTTTTTT.

This chain uses TRBV6-5 with TRBJ1-2; D is possibly TRBD1 (5 bases). Trimming took off 4 bases at V and 4 bases at J, with 16 bases between the two ends. Germline loops: CDR1 MNHEY, CDR2 SVGAGI. The CDR3 is 15 residues long. The CDR3 loop is CASSLSGGRSYGYTF. The DNA of the CDR3 is TGTGCCAGCAGTTTATCGGGGGGTCGGAGCTATGGCTACACCTTC.

This sequence joins TRBV4-3 and TRBJ2-7, with D tentatively TRBD2 (7 bases). CDR3 size: 18 residues. Germline-derived CDR1 and CDR2 are LGHNA and YSLEER. Trimming took off 4 bases at V and 4 bases at J, with 26 bases between the two ends. Here the CDR3 reads CASSRSRGAGSGAYEQYF. In DNA form, the CDR3 reads TGCGCCAGCAGCCGGTCCCGGGGGGCGGGGAGTGGGGCATACGAGCAGTACTTC.

This clone was seen a few times. This sequence joins TRBV5-6 and TRBJ2-5; 7 bases align to TRBD1. Germline CDR1 and CDR2: SGHDT and YYEEEE. V lost 4 bases, J lost 5 bases, and 2 bases stayed unmatched. The CDR3 contains 12 residues. Here the CDR3 DNA reads TGTGCCAGCAGCGGGACAGTGGAGACCCAGTACTTC. It specifies CASSGTVETQYF. The full variable domain, completed using reference TRBV5-6 and TRBJ2-5, is DAGVTQSPTHLIKTRGQQVTLRCSPKSGHDTVSWYQQALGQGPQFIFQYYEEEERQRGNFPDRFSGHQFPNYSSELNVNALLLGDSALYLCASSGTVETQYFGPGTRLLVL.

Points on this clone: Germline and junction disagree at one end, which may indicate a read error. V is TRBV29-1 and J is TRBJ2-7, with 9 bases fitting TRBD2. The CDR3 runs to 11 residues. Germline CDR1 reads SQVTM; CDR2 reads ANQGSEA. CDR3 loop: CSVGTYGGRDF. The CDR3 DNA sequence: TGCAGCGTTGGGACCTATGGCGGGAGGGACTTC.

The chain joins TRBV6-5 to TRBJ2-7; D call uncertain. The CDR3 is 12 amino acids. Looked up from germline, CDR1 is MNHEY and CDR2 is SVGAGI. V was pared by 4 bases and J by 6 bases, with 10 bases between. DNA of the CDR3: TGTGCCAGCAGTTCGCCGGTGTCCGAGCAGTACTTC. Translation gives CASSSPVSEQYF.

This sequence joins TRBV13 and TRBJ1-2; TRBD1 matches at 8 bases. J lost 2 bases, V lost 5 bases, and 4 bases had no gene match. This CDR3 has 14 amino acids. From germline, CDR1 is PRHDT and CDR2 FYEKMQ (reference sequence). CDR3 sequence: CASSEGTGNYGYTF. The CDR3 nucleotides are TGTGCCAGCAGCGAAGGGACAGGAAACTATGGCTACACCTTC.

The CDR3, as DNA: TGTGCCAGCAGCTTCGATTTGTCCACCTACGAGCAGTACTTC. As protein: CASSFDLSTYEQYF. The chain employs TRBV7-2 and TRBJ2-7, with unresolved D. Trimming took 3 bases from V and 2 from J, leaving 11 bases between them. Germline-derived CDR1 and CDR2 are SGHTA and FQGNSA. The length of the CDR3 is 14 residues.

This rearrangement joins TRBV4-2 to TRBJ1-2, with D unresolved. The CDR3 sequence is 15 residues long. Trimming took off 0 bases at V and 4 bases at J, with 12 bases between the two ends. Germline V gene data show CDR1 as LGHNA and CDR2 as YNFKEQ. In nucleotides, the CDR3 is TGTGCCAGCAGCCAAGATAGGCAGGCTTTCTATGGCTACACCTTC. This encodes CASSQDRQAFYGYTF.

V and J are TRBV21-1 and TRBJ2-1; the table's D call, TRBD2, was not checked against the DNA. TRBV21-1 is labeled a pseudogene. The CDR3 loop spans 15 amino acids. As DNA, the CDR3 is TGTGCCAGCAGCTTAACCTTCCGGGGTAACAATGAGCAGTTCTTC. Translated: CASSLTFRGNNEQFF.

V usage is TRBV27 and J usage is TRBJ1-5; D possibly corresponds to TRBD1 (6 bases). Germline CDR1 is MNHEY and CDR2 is SMNVEV (reference sequence). V gave up 0 bases and J gave up 1 base, with 10 bases separating them. CDR3 length equals 16 residues. The CDR3 region is CASSLSGGGSNQPQHF. The CDR3 DNA sequence: TGTGCCAGCAGTTTATCGGGGGGCGGAAGCAATCAGCCCCAGCATTTT.

This clone has a single count. The CDR3 sequence: CASSPADEKLFF. The CDR3 nucleotides read TGTGCCAGCAGCCCAGCGGATGAAAAACTGTTTTTT. The V gene is TRBV28, the J gene TRBJ1-4; D gene ambiguous. The V gene's germline CDR1 is MDHEN and CDR2 SYDVKM. The CDR3 is made up of 12 amino acids. Between the trimmed V and J ends, which lost 6 bases and 6 bases, there was a span of 8 bases.

The chain joins TRBV2 to TRBJ2-1; 8 bases line up with TRBD1. Germline-derived CDR1 and CDR2 are SNHLY and FYNNEI. The CDR3 has 15 amino acids. With V trimmed by 0 bases and J by 7 bases, 5 bases remained unmatched. The chain's CDR3 is CASSEARTGMNEQFF. The CDR3, as DNA: TGTGCCAGCAGTGAAGCGAGGACAGGGATGAATGAGCAGTTCTTC. Complete variable domain (other parts from reference TRBV2 and TRBJ2-1): EPEVTQTPSHQVTQMGQEVILRCVPISNHLYFYWYRQILGQKVEFLVSFYNNEISEKSEIFDDQFSVERPDGSNFTLKIRSTKLEDSAMYFCASSEARTGMNEQFFGPGTRLTVL.

The chain employs TRBV14 and TRBJ2-1, with 11 bases identical to TRBD2. The CDR3 loop spans 16 amino acids. Germline loops: CDR1 SGHDN, CDR2 FVKESK. V shed 2 bases and J 7 bases; nucleotides not matched to a gene: 7. The CDR3 is CASSQLAGGFWNEQFF. The CDR3 coding sequence is TGTGCCAGCAGCCAACTAGCGGGAGGCTTTTGGAATGAGCAGTTCTTC.

This chain connects TRBV9 to TRBJ2-7; weak D call: TRBD1 (5 bases). Germline V gene data show CDR1 as SGDLS and CDR2 as YYNGEE. This CDR3 comprises 14 residues. Trimming pared 4 bases from V and 6 bases from J, leaving 17 bases between. The CDR3 region is CASSPRVGESEQYF. As DNA, the CDR3 is TGTGCCAGCAGCCCCCGCGTAGGGGAAAGCGAGCAGTACTTC.

V is TRBV30 and J is TRBJ1-1, with 7 bases that match TRBD1. Trimming at V came to 3 bases and at J to 3 bases, leaving 7 bases not matched to a gene. Germline CDR1 and CDR2: GTSNPN and SVGIG (reference sequence). There are 14 residues in the CDR3. CDR3 loop: CAWRTQGTDTEAFF. CDR3 nucleotide sequence: TGTGCCTGGAGGACACAGGGGACGGACACTGAAGCTTTCTTT.

This sequence joins TRBV6-5 and TRBJ1-4; 9 bases match TRBD1. The length of the CDR3 is 12 residues. J gave up 9 bases and V 10 bases, and 6 bases lay outside the gene matches. CDR1 MNHEY and CDR2 SVGAGI come from the germline V gene. This CDR3 reads CATRTGVQKLFF. The CDR3 region has the DNA TGTGCCACCAGGACAGGGGTGCAAAAACTGTTTTTT.

The chain links TRBV30 to TRBJ2-1, with TRBD2 as a possible D gene (6 bases). The germline V and J ends were trimmed by 2 bases and 4 bases, with 12 bases remaining between them. Germline assignment: CDR1 GTSNPN and CDR2 SVGIG (reference sequence). The CDR3 is 14 amino acids. CDR3 sequence reads: CAWSHPGVYNEQFF. The CDR3, as DNA: TGTGCCTGGAGTCATCCGGGGGTATACAATGAGCAGTTCTTC.

This sequence joins TRBV10-3 and TRBJ2-1, with TRBD2 matching over 10 bases. The germline V gene encodes CDR1 ENHRY and CDR2 SYGVKD. The trim removed 7 bases at V and 9 bases at J, leaving 9 bases unmatched. This CDR3 has 14 amino acids. The CDR3 protein is CAITPGLAFGEQFF. CDR3 bases: TGTGCCATCACACCGGGACTAGCGTTCGGTGAGCAGTTCTTC.

The chain links TRBV30 to TRBJ1-1; TRBD1 aligns across 7 bases. J was trimmed by 0 bases and V by 2 bases; bases with no gene match: 6. CDR1 and CDR2 from the germline V gene are GTSNPN and SVGIG (reference sequence). This CDR3 has 15 amino acids. The CDR3 nucleotides are TGTGCCTGGAGTCCCCGACAGGGCGTGAACACTGAAGCTTTCTTT. This encodes CAWSPRQGVNTEAFF.

This sequence joins TRBV5-1 and TRBJ1-3; unclear D gene. This CDR3 region has 15 residues. Trimming shortened V by 0 bases and J by 0 bases, and 7 bases separated the two germline ends. CDR1 and CDR2 from the germline V gene are SGHRS and YFSETQ. The CDR3 is CASSLAGNSGNTIYF. The CDR3 DNA reads TGCGCCAGCAGCTTGGCCGGGAACTCTGGAAACACCATATATTTT.

The chain is built from TRBV5-1 and TRBJ2-5; weak D call: TRBD2 (6 bases). CDR3 size: 15 residues. V gave up 5 bases and J gave up 2 bases, with 16 bases separating them. The germline V gene has CDR1 SGHRS and CDR2 YFSETQ. The CDR3 loop reads CASRWGAAGQETQYF. DNA for the CDR3: TGCGCCAGCAGGTGGGGAGCCGCGGGGCAAGAGACCCAGTACTTC. The entire variable domain, with the rest obtained from reference TRBV5-1 and TRBJ2-5, is as follows: KAGVTQTPRYLIKTRGQQVTLSCSPISGHRSVSWYQQTPGQGLQFLFEYFSETQRNKGNFPGRFSGRQFSNSRSEMNVSTLELGDSALYLCASRWGAAGQETQYFGPGTRLLVL.

As for this clone: Compared with germline, one end of the junction differs, possibly owing to a read error. V gene TRBV7-7 combines with J gene TRBJ2-3, with 10 bases aligning to TRBD2. Germline CDR1 SSHAT, CDR2 FNYEAQ (reference sequence). This CDR3 comprises 14 residues. The CDR3 protein is CASSLAGEEDTQYF. CDR3 bases: TGTGCTAGCAGCCTAGCGGGGGAAGAGGATACGCAGTATTTT.

The J gene is TRBJ1-2, the V gene TRBV9, with D hard to call. Trimming stripped 4 bases from V and 11 bases from J, with 18 bases between. Germline V CDR1 and CDR2: SGDLS, YYNGEE. CDR3 length: 13 residues. The CDR3 protein is CASSLLPDFSYTF. In DNA form, the CDR3 reads TGTGCCAGCAGCTTGCTCCCCGATTTTTCGTACACCTTC.

This chain uses TRBV30 with TRBJ2-7; 7 bases line up with TRBD2. Losses at the gene ends were 5 bases for V and 6 bases for J; bases not matched to a gene: 10. The CDR3 sequence is 13 residues long. Germline V gene data show CDR1 as GTSNPN and CDR2 as SVGIG (reference sequence). This CDR3 reads CAWAGTRGGEQYF. The CDR3 DNA follows: TGTGCCTGGGCGGGGACTCGCGGGGGCGAGCAGTACTTC.

This chain connects TRBV2 to TRBJ2-2; TRBD2 aligns across 9 bases. The V segment lost 10 bases and the J segment 2 bases; nucleotides outside the gene matches: 8. Germline V CDR1 and CDR2: SNHLY, FYNNEI. The CDR3 has 15 residues. DNA of the CDR3: TGTGCCACCACAAGCGGGAGGCCCAACACCGGGGAGCTGTTTTTT. It specifies CATTSGRPNTGELFF.

The V call is TRBV6-1, the J call TRBJ2-1; 7 bases match TRBD2. Germline V CDR1 and CDR2: MNHNS, SASEGT. With V trimmed by 7 bases and J by 9 bases, 12 bases remained unmatched. The CDR3 has 14 residues. The CDR3 here is CASTQGLEGREQFF. In DNA form, the CDR3 reads TGTGCCAGCACCCAAGGACTAGAAGGGCGTGAGCAGTTCTTC.

The chain joins TRBV7-6 to TRBJ1-1, with TRBD1 as a possible D gene (5 bases). Trimming removed 5 bases at V and 0 bases at J, with 13 bases between. Germline CDR1 is SGHVS and CDR2 is FNYEAQ. The CDR3 runs 15 residues. The CDR3 DNA sequence: TGTGCCAGCAGCCCCCTGGGACGGGTGAACACTGAAGCTTTCTTT. Translation gives CASSPLGRVNTEAFF.